The rows below give T cell receptor beta chains drawn from one sample of a study of sequential checkpoint blockade in melanoma. Sequenced by immunoSEQ multiplex PCR; TCRdb stores in-frame clones only, minus some. Of roughly 18,000 clones in the sample, under 75% were seen once. The sequencing here drew on CD8+ T cells sorted from blood (inferred from file names), taken from a patient given nivolumab and ipilimumab in sequence. The receptors were gathered from a human donor with melanoma. Each CDR3 is given with its conserved first and last residue. Each record gives: J gene, D gene, V gene, clone size, CDR3 protein, CDR3 DNA. A D gene is named only where the DNA matches it firmly. Only some rows state a clone size, as once, few, many or a class for expanded clones.

j_call: TRBJ2-7; d_call: NA; v_call: TRBV2; clone_size: NA; cdr3_aa: CASSGGVYEQYF; cdr3_nt: TGTGCCAGCAGTGGAGGAGTCTACGAGCAGTACTTC
j_call: TRBJ2-1; d_call: NA; v_call: TRBV7-9; clone_size: once; cdr3_aa: CASSLAQGTFQFF; cdr3_nt: TGTGCCAGCAGCTTAGCACAGGGCACCTTCCAGTTCTTC
j_call: TRBJ2-1; d_call: NA; v_call: TRBV7-3; clone_size: NA; cdr3_aa: CASSFYGGLAPNNEQFF; cdr3_nt: TGTGCCAGCAGCTTCTATGGCGGGCTAGCGCCTAACAATGAGCAGTTCTTC
j_call: TRBJ2-2; d_call: TRBD1; v_call: TRBV15; clone_size: NA; cdr3_aa: CATSRDEGAGTGELFF; cdr3_nt: TGTGCCACCAGCAGAGATGAGGGGGCGGGCACCGGGGAGCTGTTTTTT
j_call: TRBJ2-1; d_call: TRBD1; v_call: TRBV27; clone_size: NA; cdr3_aa: CASRQGIYNEQFF; cdr3_nt: TGTGCCAGCCGACAGGGCATCTACAATGAGCAGTTCTTC
j_call: TRBJ2-7; d_call: NA; v_call: TRBV5-3; clone_size: few; cdr3_aa: CASSGAGAFYYEQYF; cdr3_nt: TGTGCCAGCAGTGGTGCGGGGGCCTTCTACTACGAGCAGTACTTC
j_call: TRBJ2-7; d_call: NA; v_call: TRBV28; clone_size: NA; cdr3_aa: CASSAVTGSEQYF; cdr3_nt: TGTGCCAGCAGTGCTGTCACAGGTTCCGAGCAGTACTTC
j_call: TRBJ1-6; d_call: NA; v_call: TRBV6-4; clone_size: NA; cdr3_aa: CASSDSTTGNSPLHF; cdr3_nt: TGTGCCAGCAGTGACTCTACAACGGGGAATTCACCCCTCCACTTT
j_call: TRBJ1-4; d_call: NA; v_call: TRBV28; clone_size: NA; cdr3_aa: CASSHRDFLEKLFF; cdr3_nt: TGTGCCAGCAGTCACAGGGATTTCCTCGAAAAACTGTTTTTT
j_call: TRBJ2-6; d_call: TRBD1; v_call: TRBV5-1; clone_size: once; cdr3_aa: CASSLQGGSGSGANVLTF; cdr3_nt: TGCGCCAGCAGCTTGCAAGGGGGCTCGGGCTCTGGGGCCAACGTCCTGACTTTC
j_call: TRBJ1-1; d_call: NA; v_call: TRBV15; clone_size: NA; cdr3_aa: CATSRSGLYRGAFF; cdr3_nt: TGTGCCACCAGCAGATCCGGACTCTACCGGGGAGCTTTCTTT
j_call: TRBJ1-2; d_call: NA; v_call: TRBV7-9; clone_size: NA; cdr3_aa: CASSPGGLGYTF; cdr3_nt: TGTGCCAGCAGCCCCGGGGGTCTCGGCTACACCTTC
j_call: TRBJ2-1; d_call: TRBD2; v_call: TRBV5-4; clone_size: NA; cdr3_aa: CASSSGLADNEQFF; cdr3_nt: TGTGCCAGCAGCTCCGGACTAGCGGACAATGAGCAGTTCTTC
j_call: TRBJ1-1; d_call: NA; v_call: TRBV19; clone_size: few; cdr3_aa: CASSTSVNTEAFF; cdr3_nt: TGTGCCAGTAGTACCAGCGTGAACACTGAAGCTTTCTTT
j_call: TRBJ2-7; d_call: TRBD2; v_call: TRBV27; clone_size: once; cdr3_aa: CASSWVSPGGYEQYF; cdr3_nt: TGTGCCAGCAGTTGGGTATCCCCGGGAGGATACGAGCAGTACTTC
j_call: TRBJ1-1; d_call: NA; v_call: TRBV29-1; clone_size: once; cdr3_aa: CSVPDGAFF; cdr3_nt: TGCAGCGTTCCAGACGGGGCTTTCTTT
j_call: TRBJ2-1; d_call: NA; v_call: TRBV19; clone_size: NA; cdr3_aa: CASSVGLLNEQFF; cdr3_nt: TGTGCCAGTAGTGTCGGTCTGCTGAATGAGCAGTTCTTC
j_call: TRBJ2-3; d_call: TRBD2; v_call: TRBV11-3; clone_size: NA; cdr3_aa: CASSQWTSGKIDTQYF; cdr3_nt: TGTGCCAGCAGCCAGTGGACTAGCGGGAAGATAGATACGCAGTATTTT
j_call: TRBJ2-3; d_call: TRBD2; v_call: TRBV15; clone_size: NA; cdr3_aa: CATSSGTSGPTDTQYF; cdr3_nt: TGTGCCACCAGCTCCGGGACTAGCGGACCCACAGATACGCAGTATTTT
j_call: TRBJ1-2; d_call: NA; v_call: TRBV25-1; clone_size: NA; cdr3_aa: CASSAVRDGYTF; cdr3_nt: TGTGCCAGCAGTGCCGTCCGGGATGGCTACACCTTC
j_call: TRBJ1-1; d_call: TRBD1; v_call: TRBV7-6; clone_size: NA; cdr3_aa: CASSLAGTEYTEAFF; cdr3_nt: TGTGCCAGCAGCTTAGCCGGGACAGAATACACTGAAGCTTTCTTT
j_call: TRBJ2-7; d_call: TRBD1; v_call: TRBV11-2; clone_size: few; cdr3_aa: CASARTGNRYEQYF; cdr3_nt: TGTGCCAGCGCAAGGACAGGAAATCGCTACGAGCAGTACTTC
j_call: TRBJ1-1; d_call: NA; v_call: TRBV28; clone_size: NA; cdr3_aa: CASRGGPHAFF; cdr3_nt: TGTGCCAGCAGGGGAGGGCCCCACGCTTTCTTT
j_call: TRBJ2-4; d_call: NA; v_call: TRBV19; clone_size: few; cdr3_aa: CASSFQDSGGIQYF; cdr3_nt: TGTGCCAGTAGTTTCCAGGACAGTGGGGGCATTCAGTACTTC
j_call: TRBJ2-7; d_call: NA; v_call: TRBV7-9; clone_size: NA; cdr3_aa: CASSLEPSGEQYF; cdr3_nt: TGTGCCAGCAGCTTAGAACCCTCCGGGGAGCAGTACTTC
j_call: TRBJ2-1; d_call: NA; v_call: TRBV19; clone_size: NA; cdr3_aa: CASSSLGADYNEQFF; cdr3_nt: TGTGCCAGTAGTTCTTTGGGGGCAGACTACAATGAGCAGTTCTTC
j_call: TRBJ2-4; d_call: NA; v_call: TRBV28; clone_size: NA; cdr3_aa: CASSSFLAKNIQYF; cdr3_nt: TGTGCCAGCAGCTCCTTCCTAGCCAAAAACATTCAGTACTTC
j_call: TRBJ2-7; d_call: TRBD1; v_call: TRBV28; clone_size: NA; cdr3_aa: CASRGETGDYEQYF; cdr3_nt: TGTGCCAGCAGAGGTGAAACAGGGGACTACGAGCAGTACTTC
j_call: TRBJ2-7; d_call: NA; v_call: TRBV7-3; clone_size: NA; cdr3_aa: CASSTGAGYEQYF; cdr3_nt: TGTGCCAGCAGCACAGGAGCAGGGTACGAGCAGTACTTC
j_call: TRBJ1-2; d_call: TRBD1; v_call: TRBV28; clone_size: medium-sized; cdr3_aa: CASSPPGQAYYGYTF; cdr3_nt: TGTGCCAGCAGTCCCCCGGGACAGGCCTACTATGGCTACACCTTC
j_call: TRBJ1-1; d_call: NA; v_call: TRBV4-3; clone_size: NA; cdr3_aa: CASSQDYIATEAFF; cdr3_nt: TGCGCCAGCAGCCAAGATTACATCGCCACTGAAGCTTTCTTT
j_call: TRBJ2-3; d_call: TRBD2; v_call: TRBV27; clone_size: NA; cdr3_aa: CASSLRGLGTDTQYF; cdr3_nt: TGTGCCAGCAGTTTAAGGGGACTAGGCACAGATACGCAGTATTTT
j_call: TRBJ2-3; d_call: NA; v_call: TRBV5-1; clone_size: NA; cdr3_aa: CASSRPWENTDTQYF; cdr3_nt: TGCGCCAGTAGCCGTCCATGGGAGAACACAGATACGCAGTATTTT
j_call: TRBJ1-1; d_call: NA; v_call: TRBV2; clone_size: NA; cdr3_aa: CASSDPLQGLAEAFF; cdr3_nt: TGTGCCAGCAGTGATCCTTTACAGGGCTTAGCTGAAGCTTTCTTT
j_call: TRBJ2-7; d_call: TRBD1; v_call: TRBV7-9; clone_size: few; cdr3_aa: CASSSPGQGSYEQYF; cdr3_nt: TGTGCCAGCAGCTCCCCGGGACAGGGATCGTACGAGCAGTACTTC
j_call: TRBJ2-7; d_call: NA; v_call: TRBV19; clone_size: NA; cdr3_aa: CASRGTSNSYEQYF; cdr3_nt: TGTGCCAGCCGGGGGACTTCGAACTCCTACGAGCAGTACTTC
j_call: TRBJ2-5; d_call: TRBD1; v_call: TRBV7-6; clone_size: NA; cdr3_aa: CASSLDRDPKTQYF; cdr3_nt: TGTGCCAGCAGTCTTGACAGGGACCCGAAGACCCAGTACTTC
j_call: TRBJ2-3; d_call: NA; v_call: TRBV4-2; clone_size: NA; cdr3_aa: CASSQEATGTDTQYF; cdr3_nt: TGTGCCAGCAGCCAAGAGGCAACCGGCACAGATACGCAGTATTTT
j_call: TRBJ2-7; d_call: NA; v_call: TRBV18; clone_size: NA; cdr3_aa: CASSPTGAAGEQYF; cdr3_nt: TGTGCCAGCTCACCAACAGGGGCCGCGGGGGAGCAGTACTTC
j_call: TRBJ2-7; d_call: NA; v_call: TRBV19; clone_size: NA; cdr3_aa: CASSTAGVVYEQYF; cdr3_nt: TGTGCCAGTAGTACCGCAGGGGTCGTCTACGAGCAGTACTTC
j_call: TRBJ1-2; d_call: NA; v_call: TRBV29-1; clone_size: NA; cdr3_aa: CSVGQPFDYGYTF; cdr3_nt: TGCAGCGTCGGACAGCCTTTTGACTATGGCTACACCTTC
j_call: TRBJ1-2; d_call: NA; v_call: TRBV9; clone_size: NA; cdr3_aa: CASSVTSSGGYTF; cdr3_nt: TGTGCCAGCAGCGTAACCTCATCGGGTGGCTACACCTTC
j_call: TRBJ2-1; d_call: NA; v_call: TRBV9; clone_size: NA; cdr3_aa: CASSVDGAYNEQFF; cdr3_nt: TGTGCCAGCAGCGTAGACGGGGCCTACAATGAGCAGTTCTTC
j_call: TRBJ2-2; d_call: TRBD2; v_call: TRBV9; clone_size: NA; cdr3_aa: CASSGLAGRNLYTGELFF; cdr3_nt: TGTGCCAGCAGTGGACTAGCGGGGCGAAACCTTTACACCGGGGAGCTGTTTTTT
j_call: TRBJ2-7; d_call: TRBD2; v_call: TRBV9; clone_size: NA; cdr3_aa: CASSDESGRGIYEQYF; cdr3_nt: TGTGCCAGCAGTGACGAGAGCGGGAGAGGGATCTACGAGCAGTACTTC